This T cell receptor (beta chain) came from a study of OX40 agonist ivuxolimab in advanced cancers. Trimming pared 2 bases from V and 5 bases from J, leaving 3 bases between. The CDR3 has 11 amino acids. Per germline, CDR1 MNHEY and CDR2 SVGAGI. Sequencing used immunoSEQ multiplex PCR; TCRdb keeps in-frame clones, though not all of them. The repertoire holds about 48,000 clones, with approximately 84% as singletons. The chain links TRBV6-5 to TRBJ2-5; D gene uncertain. Source: CD4+ or CD8+ T cells sorted from blood, taken in a trial of the OX40 agonist ivuxolimab. This TCR was sampled from an adult with an advanced solid tumor such as melanoma, head and neck, liver or kidney cancer. This CDR3 reads CASSYRETQYF. CDR3 nucleotide sequence: TGTGCCAGCAGTTACAGGGAGACCCAGTACTTC.